Listed below are T cell receptor beta chains from one sample, sequenced in a study of Graves' ophthalmopathy and Graves' hyperthyroidism. TCRdb fed the multiplex PCR reads into MiXCR, producing one record per CDR3 protein. Of hundreds of thousands of distinct CDR3 sequences listed, roughly two fifths are singletons. Sequences were obtained from peripheral blood. The receptors were sampled from an adult man with Graves' ophthalmopathy. CDR3s include the opening cysteine and the closing phenylalanine or tryptophan. Each record gives: J gene, V gene, CDR3 protein.

j_call: TRBJ1-2
v_call: TRBV7-2
cdr3_aa: CVSDDRGDYGYTF

j_call: TRBJ1-2
v_call: TRBV20-1
cdr3_aa: CSARRGNGYTF

j_call: TRBJ2-7
v_call: TRBV19
cdr3_aa: CASSIGTGGSYEQYF

j_call: TRBJ1-1
v_call: TRBV7-6
cdr3_aa: CASSLSVNTEAFF

j_call: TRBJ2-7
v_call: TRBV7-2
cdr3_aa: CASSQGPNSYEQYF

j_call: TRBJ1-4
v_call: TRBV2
cdr3_aa: CASSLRDLTGVKLFF

j_call: TRBJ1-6
v_call: TRBV27
cdr3_aa: CASSSHGTGIHF

j_call: TRBJ2-7
v_call: TRBV24-1
cdr3_aa: CATSDSRGGTNPYEQYF

j_call: TRBJ2-3
v_call: TRBV10-3
cdr3_aa: CAISELDTQYF

j_call: TRBJ1-1
v_call: TRBV10-3
cdr3_aa: CAIRTQNEENTEAFF

j_call: TRBJ2-3
v_call: TRBV7-3
cdr3_aa: CASSLTLADTQYF

j_call: TRBJ1-4
v_call: TRBV13
cdr3_aa: CASSPGQFNEKLFF

j_call: TRBJ1-4
v_call: TRBV5-6
cdr3_aa: CASSLGWTGEEKLFF

j_call: TRBJ1-1
v_call: TRBV29-1
cdr3_aa: CSGSLPGTEAFF

j_call: TRBJ1-6
v_call: TRBV7-9
cdr3_aa: CVSSRTGVGNSPLHF

j_call: TRBJ1-2
v_call: TRBV11-2
cdr3_aa: CASSLELGYYGYTF

j_call: TRBJ2-7
v_call: TRBV25-1
cdr3_aa: CASQGGSRHEQYF

j_call: TRBJ1-2
v_call: TRBV20-1
cdr3_aa: CSAEHLRGSSYGYTF

j_call: TRBJ2-5
v_call: TRBV10-3
cdr3_aa: CAISAPGTGETQYF

j_call: TRBJ1-5
v_call: TRBV2
cdr3_aa: CASSSRGQGQAYEHF

j_call: TRBJ2-7
v_call: TRBV6-2/TRBV6-3
cdr3_aa: CASSSGQTTDEQYF

j_call: TRBJ2-7
v_call: TRBV7-6
cdr3_aa: CASSLGTGDPYEQYF

j_call: TRBJ1-5
v_call: TRBV12-3/TRBV12-4
cdr3_aa: CASSYLSGRGPGRQPQHF

j_call: TRBJ2-6
v_call: TRBV2
cdr3_aa: CASSGGTEAF

j_call: TRBJ1-1
v_call: TRBV29-1
cdr3_aa: CSVELGGGLMSTEAFF

j_call: TRBJ2-2
v_call: TRBV4-3
cdr3_aa: CASSQVRDTGELFF

j_call: TRBJ1-5
v_call: TRBV19
cdr3_aa: CASSINRGGNQPQHF

j_call: TRBJ1-1
v_call: TRBV4-2
cdr3_aa: CASSHPTSTETVNTEAFF

j_call: TRBJ1-1
v_call: TRBV29-1
cdr3_aa: CSVTGGVRTEAFF

j_call: TRBJ2-5
v_call: TRBV5-1
cdr3_aa: CASSLGQGAEETQYF

j_call: TRBJ2-5
v_call: TRBV20-1
cdr3_aa: CSAGGQGRGETQYF

j_call: TRBJ1-2
v_call: TRBV4-1
cdr3_aa: CASSQSAIDGYTF

j_call: TRBJ2-7
v_call: TRBV2
cdr3_aa: CASILRTSISEQYF

j_call: TRBJ2-7
v_call: TRBV12-3/TRBV12-4
cdr3_aa: CASSSGRSQYF

j_call: TRBJ1-1
v_call: TRBV20-1
cdr3_aa: CSAYRQGTEAFF

j_call: TRBJ2-7
v_call: TRBV14
cdr3_aa: CASSSAGGGGYEQYF

j_call: TRBJ1-6
v_call: TRBV7-2
cdr3_aa: CASSETGGGNSPLHF

j_call: TRBJ2-2
v_call: TRBV12-3/TRBV12-4
cdr3_aa: CASIDGTSRTGELFF

j_call: TRBJ1-1
v_call: TRBV25-1
cdr3_aa: CASSEYGRGGTEAFF

j_call: TRBJ2-7
v_call: TRBV7-9
cdr3_aa: CASSPRASSSYEQYF

j_call: TRBJ1-1
v_call: TRBV20-1
cdr3_aa: CSAQIQVGTEAFF

j_call: TRBJ2-5
v_call: TRBV5-1
cdr3_aa: CVSSTSGTGGETQYF

j_call: TRBJ2-5
v_call: TRBV7-2
cdr3_aa: CASSPQGRGIQETQYF

j_call: TRBJ1-2
v_call: TRBV29-1
cdr3_aa: CSVDSFDYGYTF

j_call: TRBJ1-5
v_call: TRBV7-8
cdr3_aa: CASSLGVGGGSNQPQHF

j_call: TRBJ2-2
v_call: TRBV19
cdr3_aa: CASKPQGGELFF

j_call: TRBJ1-5
v_call: TRBV2
cdr3_aa: CASYGTWYNQPQHF

j_call: TRBJ2-5
v_call: TRBV25-1
cdr3_aa: CASVAGGQETQYF

j_call: TRBJ1-6
v_call: TRBV5-8
cdr3_aa: CASSRRNNSPLHF

j_call: TRBJ2-7
v_call: TRBV10-3
cdr3_aa: CASSAKKGVDYEQYF

j_call: TRBJ1-2
v_call: TRBV20-1
cdr3_aa: CSAPSSQGIYGYTF

j_call: TRBJ1-4
v_call: TRBV9
cdr3_aa: CASSPPGGPNEKLFF

j_call: TRBJ1-5
v_call: TRBV20-1
cdr3_aa: CSASYGTGANQPQHF

j_call: TRBJ2-7
v_call: TRBV4-2
cdr3_aa: CASSTQGLAGVYEQYF